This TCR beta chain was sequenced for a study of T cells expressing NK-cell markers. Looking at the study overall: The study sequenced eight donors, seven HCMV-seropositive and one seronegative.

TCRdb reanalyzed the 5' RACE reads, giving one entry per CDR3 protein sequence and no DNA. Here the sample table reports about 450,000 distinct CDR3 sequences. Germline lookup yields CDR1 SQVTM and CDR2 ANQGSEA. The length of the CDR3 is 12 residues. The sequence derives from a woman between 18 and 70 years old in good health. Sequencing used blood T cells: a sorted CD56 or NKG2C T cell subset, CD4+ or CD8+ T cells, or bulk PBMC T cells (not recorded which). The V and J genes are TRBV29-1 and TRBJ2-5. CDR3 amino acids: CSVVAAKETQYF. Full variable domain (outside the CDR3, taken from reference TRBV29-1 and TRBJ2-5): SAVISQKPSRDICQRGTSLTIQCQVDSQVTMMFWYRQQPGQSLTLIATANQGSEATYESGFVIDKFPISRPNLTFSTLTVSNMSPEDSSIYLCSVVAAKETQYFGPGTRLLVL.